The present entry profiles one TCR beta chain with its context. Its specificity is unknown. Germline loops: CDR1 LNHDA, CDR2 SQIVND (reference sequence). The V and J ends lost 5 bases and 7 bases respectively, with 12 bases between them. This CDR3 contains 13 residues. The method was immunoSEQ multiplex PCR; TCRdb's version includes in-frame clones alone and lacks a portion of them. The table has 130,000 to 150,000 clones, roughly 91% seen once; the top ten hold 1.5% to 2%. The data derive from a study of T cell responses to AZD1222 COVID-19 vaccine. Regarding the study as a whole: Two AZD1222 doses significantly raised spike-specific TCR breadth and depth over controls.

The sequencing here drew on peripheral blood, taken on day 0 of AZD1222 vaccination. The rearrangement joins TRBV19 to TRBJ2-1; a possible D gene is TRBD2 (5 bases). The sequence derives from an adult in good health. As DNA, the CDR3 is TGTGCCAGTAGTCTAGGGCGAGGGAATGAGCAGTTCTTC. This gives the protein CASSLGRGNEQFF.